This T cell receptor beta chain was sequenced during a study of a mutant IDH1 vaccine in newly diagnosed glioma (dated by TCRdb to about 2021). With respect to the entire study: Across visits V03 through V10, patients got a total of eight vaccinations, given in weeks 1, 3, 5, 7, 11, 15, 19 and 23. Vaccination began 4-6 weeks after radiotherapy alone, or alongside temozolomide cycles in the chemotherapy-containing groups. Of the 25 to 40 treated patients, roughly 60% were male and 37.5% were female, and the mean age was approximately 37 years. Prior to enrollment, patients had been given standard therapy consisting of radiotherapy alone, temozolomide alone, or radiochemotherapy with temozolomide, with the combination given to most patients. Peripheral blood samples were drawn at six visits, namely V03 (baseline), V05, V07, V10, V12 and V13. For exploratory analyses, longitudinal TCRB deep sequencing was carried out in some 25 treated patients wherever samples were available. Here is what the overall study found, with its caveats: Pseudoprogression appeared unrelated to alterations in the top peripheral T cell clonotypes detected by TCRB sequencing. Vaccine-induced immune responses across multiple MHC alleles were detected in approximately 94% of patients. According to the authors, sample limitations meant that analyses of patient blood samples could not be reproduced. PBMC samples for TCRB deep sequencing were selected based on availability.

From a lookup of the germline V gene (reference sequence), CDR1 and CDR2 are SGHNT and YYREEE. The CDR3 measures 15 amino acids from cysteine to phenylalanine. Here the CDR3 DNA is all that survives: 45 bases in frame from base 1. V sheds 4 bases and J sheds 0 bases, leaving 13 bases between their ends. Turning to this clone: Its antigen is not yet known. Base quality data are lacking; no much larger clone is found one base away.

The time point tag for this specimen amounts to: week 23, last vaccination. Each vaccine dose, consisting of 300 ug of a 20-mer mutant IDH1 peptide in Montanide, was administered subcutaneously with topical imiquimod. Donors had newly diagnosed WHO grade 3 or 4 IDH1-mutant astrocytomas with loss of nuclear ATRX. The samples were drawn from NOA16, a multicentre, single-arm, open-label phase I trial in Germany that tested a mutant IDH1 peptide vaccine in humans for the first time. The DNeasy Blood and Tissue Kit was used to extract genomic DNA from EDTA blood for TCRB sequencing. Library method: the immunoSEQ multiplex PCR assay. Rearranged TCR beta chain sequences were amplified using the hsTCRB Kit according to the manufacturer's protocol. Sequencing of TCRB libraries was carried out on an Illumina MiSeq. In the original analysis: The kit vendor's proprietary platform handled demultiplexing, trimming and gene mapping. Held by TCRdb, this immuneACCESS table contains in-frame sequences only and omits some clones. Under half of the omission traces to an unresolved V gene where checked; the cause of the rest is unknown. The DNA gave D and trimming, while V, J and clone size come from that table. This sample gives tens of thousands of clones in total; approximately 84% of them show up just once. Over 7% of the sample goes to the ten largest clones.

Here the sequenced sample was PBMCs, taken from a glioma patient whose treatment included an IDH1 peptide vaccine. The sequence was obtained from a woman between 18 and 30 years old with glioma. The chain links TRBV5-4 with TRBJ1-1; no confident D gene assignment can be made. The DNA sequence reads TGTGCCAGCAGCGCCACCGGACGGTTGAACACTGAAGCTTTCTTT. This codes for CASSATGRLNTEAFF.